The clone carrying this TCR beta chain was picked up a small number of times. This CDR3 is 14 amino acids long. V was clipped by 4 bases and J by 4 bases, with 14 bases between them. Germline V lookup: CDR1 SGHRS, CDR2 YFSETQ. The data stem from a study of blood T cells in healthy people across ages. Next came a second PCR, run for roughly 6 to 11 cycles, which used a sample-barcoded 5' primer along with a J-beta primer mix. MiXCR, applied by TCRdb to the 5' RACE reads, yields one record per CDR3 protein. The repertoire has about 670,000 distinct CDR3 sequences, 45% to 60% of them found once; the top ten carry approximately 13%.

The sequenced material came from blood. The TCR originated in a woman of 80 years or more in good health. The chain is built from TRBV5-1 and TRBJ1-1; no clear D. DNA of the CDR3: TGCGCCAGCAGCGTCGGTGTATCCGGCACTGAAGCTTTCTTT. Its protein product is CASSVGVSGTEAFF.